The subject of this entry is one T cell receptor (beta chain). Its antigen is still unknown. There are no base qualities to consult, and no much larger clone falls within one base. The immunoSEQ Assay, a bias-controlled multiplex PCR, was used to amplify TCRbeta CDR3 regions from genomic DNA. Concerning the study's data processing: Nucleated cell counts per sample were estimated from amplification of reference gene primers within the assay. Sequence reads were collapsed and filtered to measure the absolute abundance of every unique TCRbeta CDR3 rearrangement. For each sample, productive Simpson clonality was calculated as the square root of Simpson's diversity index across productive rearrangements. TCRdb's version of the immuneACCESS table is confined to in-frame rearrangements and falls short of the full clone set. An unresolved V gene accounts for under half of the shortfall where checked; the remainder is of unknown origin. That table furnishes V, J and clone size, whereas the DNA furnished D and trimming. The sample table contains 80,000 or so clones; only one count was recorded for roughly 84% of them. Over 9.5% of the sample comes from the top ten.

The data derive from a study of blood T cell repertoires in COVID-19 (dated by TCRdb to between 2020 and 2021). Describing the broader study: Samples from collaborators originated in the United States, Italy and Spain and spanned both the acute and convalescent phases of COVID-19. The prospective study material was composed of cDNA or gDNA derived from T cells, B-cell-depleted T cells, or PBMCs. Subjects who had been exposed to COVID-19, were actively infected with it, or had recovered from it provided the deeply sampled blood TCRbeta repertoires that made up the dataset. A freely available public database, intended as a resource for researchers studying the immune response to SARS-CoV-2, is where the repertoires were released. Samples came from the ongoing ImmuneRACE study (first 160 participants) plus 1,254 subjects from 6 global collaborators. Nearly every sample came with metadata listing a de-identified subject ID, COVID-19 status, age in years and sex. Where HLA class I and class II types were available, the types were taken from metadata supplied by the sample provider, not from assay-based typing.

Trimming removed 2 bases from V and 13 bases from J, leaving 11 bases between the germline ends. The CDR3 spans 11 residues, from the cysteine through the phenylalanine. Only the CDR3 DNA stays, 33 bases, in frame from base 1. Results the study describes overall, beyond this receptor: Clinical and demographic metadata were provided uncurated, with the amount varying by source and participant.

One collaborating source in Seattle enrolled patients during active infection and followed them longitudinally through the course of disease. Whole blood was collected in K2EDTA tubes by collaborating institutions according to the institutions' own protocols. For TCRbeta analysis, collaborators shipped samples in one of three forms: frozen whole blood, isolated PBMCs, or DNA extracted from either of those sample types. Sequenced: peripheral blood. The origin of this receptor is a man aged 60-69 years with COVID-19, enrolled during active disease. The V gene is TRBV12-3 or TRBV12-4 and the J gene is TRBJ2-5, with TRBD1 perhaps the D gene, on 6 matching bases. The CDR3 amino acid sequence is: CASSLSGVVYF. In nucleotide form, the sequence is TGTGCCAGCAGTTTATCAGGGGTGGTGTACTTC.